The 14 T cell receptor beta chains given below trace back to one sample, sequenced in a study of shared clonotypes between healthy human individuals. Sequenced by immunoSEQ multiplex PCR; TCRdb stores in-frame clones only, minus some. Found here are approximately 2.5 million clones, around 94% of them singletons; the top ten hold roughly 0.14%. The sequenced sample was naive CD4+ T cells sorted from blood. Subset defined: CD45RA+ positively selected. These receptors were obtained from a man between 18 and 35 years old in good health.

This chain uses TRBV5-1 with TRBJ1-2; TRBD1 matches at 9 bases. CDR3 size: 16 residues. Trimming cost V 4 bases and J 5 bases; bases outside gene matches: 12. CDR1 and CDR2 from the germline V gene are SGHRS and YFSETQ. The DNA of the CDR3 is TGCGCCAGCAGCGCCGGAAACCGGGACAGGGCGTATGGCTACACCTTC. As protein: CASSAGNRDRAYGYTF.

The chain links TRBV18 to TRBJ2-4; possible D gene TRBD2, 6 bases. Per the germline V gene, CDR1 is KGHSH and CDR2 is LQKENI. Trimming took off 0 bases at V and 9 bases at J, with 12 bases between the two ends. This CDR3 is 14 amino acids long. This CDR3 reads CASSPPSSVGIQYF. CDR3 nucleotides: TGTGCCAGCTCACCACCGTCTAGCGTCGGCATTCAGTACTTC.

The rearrangement uses TRBV9 and TRBJ2-4; TRBD1 matches at 10 bases. This CDR3 comprises 16 residues. Germline lookup yields CDR1 SGDLS and CDR2 YYNGEE. V lost 4 bases to trimming and J lost 8 bases; unmatched junction nucleotides: 12. CDR3 coding DNA: TGTGCCAGCAGCCCCAACGACAGGGGGCGCCTATACATTCAGTACTTC. As protein: CASSPNDRGRLYIQYF.

The rearrangement joins TRBV7-2 to TRBJ1-3; weak D call: TRBD1 (6 bases). Germline CDR1 is SGHTA and CDR2 is FQGNSA. The length of the CDR3 is 16 residues. Trimming took 3 bases from V and 0 from J, leaving 12 bases between them. The CDR3 protein is CASSLQSGASGNTIYF. The CDR3 nucleotides read TGTGCCAGCAGCTTGCAGTCAGGGGCCTCTGGAAACACCATATATTTT.

The chain is built from TRBV19 and TRBJ2-3, with 8 bases fitting TRBD1. V was clipped by 6 bases and J by 4 bases; unmatched bases: 9. The CDR3 is made up of 15 amino acids. Germline lookup yields CDR1 LNHDA and CDR2 SQIVND (reference sequence). The CDR3 DNA sequence: TGTGCCAGTAGCGAGCCGGCGACAGGGGCAGATACGCAGTATTTT. Its protein is CASSEPATGADTQYF.

This chain uses TRBV28 with TRBJ2-5; the match to TRBD2 covers 11 bases. V dropped 3 bases and J dropped 0; count of bases not matched to a gene: 9. The CDR3 has 18 amino acids. Germline lookup yields CDR1 MDHEN and CDR2 SYDVKM. CDR3 sequence reads: CASSFLASGGLNQETQYF. The CDR3 DNA is TGTGCCAGCAGTTTCTTGGCTAGCGGGGGGCTAAACCAAGAGACCCAGTACTTC. The variable domain in full, completed from reference TRBV28 and TRBJ2-5, reads DVKVTQSSRYLVKRTGEKVFLECVQDMDHENMFWYRQDPGLGLRLIYFSYDVKMKEKGDIPEGYSVSREKKERFSLILESASTNQTSMYLCASSFLASGGLNQETQYFGPGTRLLVL.

The chain links TRBV11-2 to TRBJ2-6; D is unresolved. Trimming took 2 bases from V and 1 from J, leaving 15 bases between them. CDR3 size: 18 residues. Germline V gene lookup returns CDR1 SGHAT and CDR2 FQNNGV. The CDR3 DNA follows: TGTGCCAGCAGCTTACCGTACAGTATAGGATCTGGGGCCAACGTCCTGACTTTC. Amino acids: CASSLPYSIGSGANVLTF.

About this clone: This same CDR3 is encoded by further DNA sequences in the sample. The CDR3 DNA reads as TGCGCCAGCAGCCCCGGGACAGGGGGATGGGAGCAGTACTTC. It specifies CASSPGTGGWEQYF. The gene calls are TRBV5-1 and TRBJ2-7; 11 positions match TRBD1. The V segment lost 4 bases and the J segment 7 bases; nucleotides outside the gene matches: 7. The germline gives CDR1 SGHRS, CDR2 YFSETQ. The CDR3 length is 14 residues. Complete variable domain (other parts from reference TRBV5-1 and TRBJ2-7): KAGVTQTPRYLIKTRGQQVTLSCSPISGHRSVSWYQQTPGQGLQFLFEYFSETQRNKGNFPGRFSGRQFSNSRSEMNVSTLELGDSALYLCASSPGTGGWEQYFGPGTRLTVT.

The chain has TRBV2 and TRBJ1-5; D remains unclear. The V end was cut by 4 bases, the J end by 5 bases, with 12 bases between. Germline assignment: CDR1 SNHLY and CDR2 FYNNEI. This CDR3 is 14 amino acids long. The CDR3 DNA reads as TGTGCCAGCAGTGGGCCATCCAATTATCAGCCCCAGCATTTT. This codes for CASSGPSNYQPQHF.

CDR3 protein: CASSKGQTFEQFF. The DNA of the CDR3 is TGTGCCAGCAGCAAGGGACAGACCTTTGAGCAGTTCTTC. The J gene is TRBJ2-1, the V gene TRBV11-3, with TRBD1 identical over 7 bases. Trimming took 5 bases from V and 9 from J; bases not matched to a gene: 7. The CDR3 loop spans 13 amino acids. Germline CDR1 SGHNT, CDR2 YENEEA.

CDR3 protein: CASSGAVNTGELFF. The CDR3 bases are TGTGCCAGCAGTGGGGCAGTTAACACCGGGGAGCTGTTTTTT. The chain is built from TRBV2 and TRBJ2-2, with D uncertain. Trimming took 4 bases from V and 2 from J, leaving 8 bases between them. This CDR3 is 14 amino acids long. Germline values: CDR1 SNHLY, CDR2 FYNNEI.

The rearrangement links TRBV5-1 to TRBJ2-7; TRBD1 matches 8 bases. V lost 4 bases and J lost 3; bases outside the gene matches: 9. This CDR3 spans 15 amino acids. Germline values: CDR1 SGHRS, CDR2 YFSETQ. In DNA form, the CDR3 reads TGCGCCAGCAGCAGCAGGGGGCAGGGGAGCTACGAGCAGTACTTC. Its protein is CASSSRGQGSYEQYF.

V and J are TRBV5-1 and TRBJ1-6, with TRBD1 as a possible D gene (5 bases). The germline gives CDR1 SGHRS, CDR2 YFSETQ. The CDR3 runs to 15 residues. V was shortened by 4 bases and J by 9 bases, with 17 bases between the two germline ends. In DNA, the CDR3 is TGCGCCAGCAGCCTCCAGGGAGATGGAGCTTCACCCCTCCACTTT. It translates to CASSLQGDGASPLHF.

This clone showed up just once. The rearrangement links TRBV6-1 to TRBJ1-3, with D unclear. The CDR3 loop spans 11 amino acids. V gave up 7 bases and J gave up 10 bases, with 11 bases separating them. CDR1 is MNHNS and CDR2 is SASEGT in the germline V gene. CDR3 in DNA: TGTGCCAGCATAGGCGTGCCAACCATATATTTT. Translating it yields CASIGVPTIYF.